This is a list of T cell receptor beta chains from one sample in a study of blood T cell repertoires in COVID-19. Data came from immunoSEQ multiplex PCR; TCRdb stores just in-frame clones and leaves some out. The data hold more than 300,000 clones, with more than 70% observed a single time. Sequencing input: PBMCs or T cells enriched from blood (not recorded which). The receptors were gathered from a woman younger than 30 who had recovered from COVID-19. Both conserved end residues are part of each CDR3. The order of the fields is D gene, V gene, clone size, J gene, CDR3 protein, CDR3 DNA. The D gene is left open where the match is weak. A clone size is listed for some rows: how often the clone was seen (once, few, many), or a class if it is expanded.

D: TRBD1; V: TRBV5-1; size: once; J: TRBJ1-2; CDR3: CASSATGGPTNYGYTF; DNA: TGCGCCAGCAGCGCGACAGGGGGCCCTACGAACTATGGCTACACCTTC
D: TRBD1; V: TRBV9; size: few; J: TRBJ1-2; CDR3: CASSVQGEGYTF; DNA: TGTGCCAGCAGCGTACAGGGGGAGGGCTACACCTTC
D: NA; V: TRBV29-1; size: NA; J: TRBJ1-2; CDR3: CSAGQLYGYTF; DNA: TGCAGCGCCGGACAGTTATATGGCTACACCTTC
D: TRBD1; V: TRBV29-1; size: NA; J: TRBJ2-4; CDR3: CSGRDRAKNIQYF; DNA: TGCAGCGGCCGGGACAGAGCCAAAAACATTCAGTACTTC
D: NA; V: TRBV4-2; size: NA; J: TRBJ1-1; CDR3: CASSQDLDSRTEAFF; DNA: TGTGCCAGCAGCCAAGATTTGGACAGCCGTACTGAAGCTTTCTTT
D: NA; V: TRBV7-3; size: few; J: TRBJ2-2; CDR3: CASRQTGNTGELFF; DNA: TGTGCCAGCAGACAGACAGGGAACACCGGGGAGCTGTTTTTT
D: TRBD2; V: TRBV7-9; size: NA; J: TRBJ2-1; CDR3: CASSLAGAGSSYNEQFF; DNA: TGTGCCAGCAGCTTAGCGGGAGCGGGGAGCTCCTACAATGAGCAGTTCTTC
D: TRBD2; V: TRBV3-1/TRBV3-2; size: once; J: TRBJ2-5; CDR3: CASSLGAGGVETQYF; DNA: TGTGCCAGCAGCCTGGGAGCGGGGGGAGTCGAGACCCAGTACTTC
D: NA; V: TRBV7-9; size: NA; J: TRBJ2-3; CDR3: CASSLDGGARDTQYF; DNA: TGTGCCAGCAGCTTAGACGGGGGTGCCAGAGATACGCAGTATTTT
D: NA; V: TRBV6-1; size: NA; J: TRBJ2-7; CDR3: CASSEKYRTDYEQYF; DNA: TGTGCCAGCAGTGAAAAATATAGGACAGACTACGAGCAGTACTTC
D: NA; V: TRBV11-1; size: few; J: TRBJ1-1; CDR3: CASSLGPDTEAFF; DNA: TGTGCCAGCAGCTTAGGTCCGGACACTGAAGCTTTCTTT
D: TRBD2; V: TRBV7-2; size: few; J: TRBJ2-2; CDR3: CASSPLAGGKNTGELFF; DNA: TGTGCCAGCAGCCCCTTGGCGGGGGGGAAGAACACCGGGGAGCTGTTTTTT
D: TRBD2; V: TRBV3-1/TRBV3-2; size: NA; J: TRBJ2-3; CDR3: CASSRRLAGGPGTDTQYF; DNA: TGTGCCAGCAGCCGCCGCCTAGCGGGGGGGCCGGGCACAGATACGCAGTATTTT
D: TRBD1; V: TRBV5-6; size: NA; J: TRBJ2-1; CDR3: CASSRGQGVDEQFF; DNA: TGTGCCAGCAGCCGGGGACAGGGAGTGGATGAGCAGTTCTTC
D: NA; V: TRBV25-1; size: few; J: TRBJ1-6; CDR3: CASSGSVFYDSPLHF; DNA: TGTGCCAGCAGTGGGTCCGTCTTCTACGATTCACCCCTCCACTTT
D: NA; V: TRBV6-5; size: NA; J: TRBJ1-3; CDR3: CASSYSGGSGNTIYF; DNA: TGTGCCAGCAGTTACTCCGGGGGGTCCGGAAACACCATATATTTT
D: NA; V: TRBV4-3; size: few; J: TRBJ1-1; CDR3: CASSQQTGDTEAFF; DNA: TGCGCCAGCAGCCAACAGACGGGGGACACTGAAGCTTTCTTT
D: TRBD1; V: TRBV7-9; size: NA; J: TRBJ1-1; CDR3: CASSLGTGDGTEAFF; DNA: TGTGCCAGCAGCTTAGGGACAGGGGATGGCACTGAAGCTTTCTTT
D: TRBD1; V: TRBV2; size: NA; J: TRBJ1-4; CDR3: CASSPRDRDEKLFF; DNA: TGTGCCAGCAGCCCCCGAGACAGGGACGAAAAACTGTTTTTT
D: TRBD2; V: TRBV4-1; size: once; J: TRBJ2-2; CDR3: CASSPLAGGGELFF; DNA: TGCGCCAGCAGCCCCCTAGCGGGGGGCGGGGAGCTGTTTTTT
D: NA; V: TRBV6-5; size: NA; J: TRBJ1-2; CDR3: CASTTWETAGDGYTF; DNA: TGTGCCAGCACCACGTGGGAGACCGCCGGGGATGGCTACACCTTC
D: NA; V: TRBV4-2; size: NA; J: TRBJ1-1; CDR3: CASSQDLGHPEGAFF; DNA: TGTGCCAGCAGCCAAGATCTTGGGCACCCGGAGGGGGCTTTCTTT
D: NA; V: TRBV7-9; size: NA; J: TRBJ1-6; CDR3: CASSRLGAYNSPLHF; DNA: TGTGCCAGCAGTCGATTAGGAGCCTATAATTCACCCCTCCACTTT
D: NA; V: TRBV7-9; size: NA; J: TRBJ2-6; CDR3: CASSFDGLSGANVLTF; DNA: TGTGCCAGCAGCTTCGACGGACTCTCTGGGGCCAACGTCCTGACTTTC
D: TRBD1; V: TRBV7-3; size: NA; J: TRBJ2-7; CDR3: CASSLKAGTASYEQYF; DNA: TGTGCCAGCAGCTTAAAAGCCGGGACAGCCTCCTACGAGCAGTACTTC
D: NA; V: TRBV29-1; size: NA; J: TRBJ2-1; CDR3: CSVEEGEQFF; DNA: TGCAGCGTTGAGGAGGGTGAGCAGTTCTTC
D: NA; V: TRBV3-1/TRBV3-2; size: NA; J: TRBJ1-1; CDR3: CASSQVGATNTEAFF; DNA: TGTGCCAGCAGCCAAGTAGGGGCGACGAACACTGAAGCTTTCTTT
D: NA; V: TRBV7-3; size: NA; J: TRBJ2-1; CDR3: CASSLNAIGGQFF; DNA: TGTGCCAGCAGCTTAAATGCTATCGGGGGGCAGTTCTTC
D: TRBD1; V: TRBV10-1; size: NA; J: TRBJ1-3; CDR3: CASSEQQGTGNTIYF; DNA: TGCGCCAGCAGTGAGCAACAGGGGACTGGAAACACCATATATTTT
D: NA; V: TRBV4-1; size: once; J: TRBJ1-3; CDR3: CASSQVLGGNTIYF; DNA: TGCGCCAGCAGCCAAGTCCTAGGTGGCAACACCATATATTTT
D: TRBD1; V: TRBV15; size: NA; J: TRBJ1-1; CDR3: CATSTQGALNTEAFF; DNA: TGTGCCACCAGCACCCAGGGGGCCCTGAACACTGAAGCTTTCTTT
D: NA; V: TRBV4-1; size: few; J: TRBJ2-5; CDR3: CASSQGASGGGETQYF; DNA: TGCGCCAGCAGCCAAGGGGCGTCAGGAGGTGGGGAGACCCAGTACTTC
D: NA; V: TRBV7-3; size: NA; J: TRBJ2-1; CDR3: CASSLKLAGTNEQFF; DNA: TGTGCCAGCAGCTTAAAGTTGGCGGGAACCAATGAGCAGTTCTTC
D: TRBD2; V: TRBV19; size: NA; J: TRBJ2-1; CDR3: CASSIGSGDYNEQFF; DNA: TGTGCCAGTAGTATAGGTAGCGGGGACTACAATGAGCAGTTCTTC
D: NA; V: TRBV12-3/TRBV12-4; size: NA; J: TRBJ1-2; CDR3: CASSLIADGGYTF; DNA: TGTGCCAGCAGTTTAATCGCGGATGGTGGCTACACCTTC
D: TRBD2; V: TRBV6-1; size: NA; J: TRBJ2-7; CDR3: CASSEVAGVYEQYF; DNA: TGTGCCAGCAGTGAGGTAGCGGGGGTCTACGAGCAGTACTTC
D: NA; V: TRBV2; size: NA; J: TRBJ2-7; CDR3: CASRRGVGSSYEQYF; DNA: TGTGCCAGCAGGAGGGGAGTCGGGAGCTCCTACGAGCAGTACTTC
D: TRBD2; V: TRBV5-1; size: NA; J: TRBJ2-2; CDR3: CASRAGAYANTGELFF; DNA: TGCGCCAGCAGAGCGGGGGCCTACGCGAACACCGGGGAGCTGTTTTTT
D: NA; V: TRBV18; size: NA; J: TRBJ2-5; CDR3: CASSSVQETQYF; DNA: TGTGCCAGCTCATCCGTCCAAGAGACCCAGTACTTC
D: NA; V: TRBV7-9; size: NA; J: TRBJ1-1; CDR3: CASDRKTGLNTEAFF; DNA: TGTGCCAGCGACCGTAAAACAGGATTGAACACTGAAGCTTTCTTT